The rows below give T cell receptor beta chains drawn from one sample of a study of cytomegalovirus exposure and HLA in healthy donors. Method: immunoSEQ multiplex PCR; TCRdb's copy keeps in-frame clones and lacks some. The sample yields some 200,000 clones, of which the top ten take up roughly 0.74%. The sequenced sample was PBMCs. These receptors were collected from a boy between 10 and 17 years old in good health and CMV-seronegative. The CDR3 runs from the conserved cysteine through the conserved F or W. Fields, in order: D gene, V gene, J gene, CDR3 DNA, CDR3 protein. D genes are given only for firm matches.

.,TRBV28,TRBJ2-2,TGTGCCAGCAGTTTGGGCGGGGATTACACCGGGGAGCTGTTTTTT,CASSLGGDYTGELFF
.,TRBV4-1,TRBJ2-7,TGCGCCAGCAGCCAAGCGGGTTACGAGCAGTACTTC,CASSQAGYEQYF
.,TRBV5-1,TRBJ1-1,TGCGCCAGCAGCTTGACGAATGGGGGGGGCACTGAAGCTTTCTTT,CASSLTNGGGTEAFF
.,TRBV15,TRBJ2-5,TGTGCCACCAGCAGAGGACAGTACCAAGAGACCCAGTACTTC,CATSRGQYQETQYF
.,TRBV28,TRBJ2-7,TGTGCCAGCAGCGGGTCCCGACTGACTGTAACCTCCTACGAGCAGTACTTC,CASSGSRLTVTSYEQYF
.,TRBV4-2,TRBJ2-5,TGTGCCAGCAGCCAAGATAGGGCAGGGTCAGAGACCCAGTACTTC,CASSQDRAGSETQYF
TRBD1,TRBV28,TRBJ1-1,TGTGCCAGCAGTTTACCCTCGACAGGGTTCACTGAAGCTTTCTTT,CASSLPSTGFTEAFF
.,TRBV4-1,TRBJ1-5,TGCGCCAGCAGCCAAGTGCAGGGTTTGGGGGGTCAGCCCCAGCATTTT,CASSQVQGLGGQPQHF
.,TRBV5-6,TRBJ2-7,TGTGCCAGCAGCTTCATTTGGACAGAAGTCTCCTACGAGCAGTACTTC,CASSFIWTEVSYEQYF
.,TRBV5-4,TRBJ1-1,TGTGCTACCGTAGGGGTCACTGAAGCTTTCTTT,CATVGVTEAFF
.,TRBV7-9,TRBJ2-7,TGTGCCAGCAGCTTAGCCGCTCAGGTTTACGAGCAGTACTTC,CASSLAAQVYEQYF
TRBD1,TRBV15,TRBJ2-1,TGTGCCACCAGCAGAGATCTCAGGGGGTCCTACAATGAGCAGTTCTTC,CATSRDLRGSYNEQFF
.,TRBV14,TRBJ2-5,TGTGCCAGCTTTAACTCGGGGGTGCCCCAAGAGACCCAGTACTTC,CASFNSGVPQETQYF
.,TRBV27,TRBJ1-2,TGTGCCAGCAGTTGGACAGACACGGGCGGCTACACCTTC,CASSWTDTGGYTF
TRBD2,TRBV9,TRBJ2-1,TGTGCCAGCAGCACCCTGGGACTAGCGGGGAATGAGCAGTTCTTC,CASSTLGLAGNEQFF
.,TRBV18,TRBJ1-5,TGTGCCAGCTCACGGGAGGGGTTCGGTAATCAGCCCCAGCATTTT,CASSREGFGNQPQHF
TRBD1,TRBV2,TRBJ1-4,TGTGCCAGCAGGGCAGGGGGAAGGGCTAATGAAAAACTGTTTTTT,CASRAGGRANEKLFF
TRBD1,TRBV30,TRBJ1-2,TGTGCCTGGAGTGCGGACAGGGCCTATGGCTACACCTTC,CAWSADRAYGYTF